This T cell receptor beta chain emerged from a study of CD8+ T cells in alopecia areata. Noted treatment: oral pan-JAK inhibitor, 5-10 mg twice daily. Lesional scalp punch biopsies and peripheral blood came from alopecia areata patients. This CDR3 region has 16 residues. Germline CDR1 MNHEY, CDR2 SMNVEV (reference sequence). Trimming stripped 0 bases from V and 2 bases from J, with 11 bases between. Study-level points and caveats: Scalp clonality and expanded CD8+ clones among the top 100 showed significant decreases with tofacitinib.

Details on this clone: Its antigen remains unknown.

RNA, once extracted, was reverse transcribed into cDNA for use as the sequencing template. Sequencing used immunoSEQ multiplex PCR; TCRdb keeps in-frame clones, though not all of them. The repertoire holds about 76,000 clones, with 29% as singletons. The TCR was taken from a human donor with alopecia areata. The material sequenced was CD8+ T cells sorted from blood, taken at week 4, from a patient treated with tofacitinib. The V and J genes are TRBV27 and TRBJ1-5; D is perhaps TRBD1 (5 bases). CDR3 sequence: CASSLSGHGGNQPQHF. The CDR3 DNA is TGTGCCAGCAGTTTATCGGGGCACGGCGGCAATCAGCCCCAGCATTTT.